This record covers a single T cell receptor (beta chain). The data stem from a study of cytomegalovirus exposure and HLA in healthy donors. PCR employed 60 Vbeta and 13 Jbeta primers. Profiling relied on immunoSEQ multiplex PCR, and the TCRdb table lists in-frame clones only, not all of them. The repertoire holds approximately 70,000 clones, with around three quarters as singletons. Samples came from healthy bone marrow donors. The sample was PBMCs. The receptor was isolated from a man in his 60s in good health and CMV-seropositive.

This chain's CDR3 is CASSLDRAGGELFF. DNA for the CDR3: TGCGCCAGCAGCTTGGACAGGGCGGGCGGGGAGCTGTTTTTT. This chain uses TRBV5-1 with TRBJ2-2, with D tentatively TRBD1 (6 bases). V lost 0 bases to trimming and J lost 7 bases, with 10 bases between them. In germline, CDR1 is SGHRS, CDR2 YFSETQ. This CDR3 is 14 amino acids long.